This paragraph reports one T cell receptor (beta chain). A J-beta primer mix and a sample-barcoded 5' primer were used in a second PCR of roughly 6 to 11 cycles. One entry per CDR3 protein, called by TCRdb with MiXCR from the 5' RACE reads. The sample lists 800,000 to 950,000 distinct CDR3 sequences, 36% occurring once. This sample stems from a study of blood T cells in healthy people across ages. CDR1 and CDR2 from the germline V gene are MNHEY and SVGAGI. Trimming pared 4 bases from V and 2 bases from J, leaving 15 bases between. The CDR3 extends over 16 amino acids. The sequenced sample consisted of blood. The receptor was isolated from a man aged 18 to 29 in good health. The V call is TRBV6-5, the J call TRBJ1-5; TRBD1 is a possible D gene (5 bases). CDR3 sequence (DNA): TGTGCCAGCAGTTTTTCGGGGCGGAATGGCAATCAGCCCCAGCATTTT. Translation: CASSFSGRNGNQPQHF.